The 19 T cell receptor beta chains given below trace back to one sample, sequenced in a study of PD-1 blockade in mismatch repair-deficient tumors. Assay used: immunoSEQ multiplex PCR; TCRdb lists only in-frame clones, some missing. The table shows about 22,000 clones, with roughly four fifths occurring only once. The sample was peripheral blood, taken 2 weeks after starting pembrolizumab. The receptors come from an adult with mismatch repair-deficient cancer.

The chain employs TRBV6-1 and TRBJ2-1; D not certain. CDR1 is MNHNS and CDR2 is SASEGT in the germline V gene. This CDR3 has 15 residues. V lost 1 base, J lost 2 bases, and 9 bases lay in between. CDR3: CASSEDTDPYNEQFF. The DNA for the CDR3 is TGTGCCAGCAGTGAAGACACAGATCCCTACAATGAGCAGTTCTTC.

The chain has TRBV7-9 and TRBJ1-1; D is undetermined. Germline CDR1 and CDR2: SEHNR and FQNEAQ (reference sequence). CDR3 length: 12 amino acids. V was shortened by 5 bases and J by 5 bases, with 9 bases between the two germline ends. CDR3 loop: CASSIGPTEAFF. In DNA form, the CDR3 reads TGTGCCAGCAGCATCGGACCAACTGAAGCTTTCTTT. The variable domain in full, with the rest retrieved from reference TRBV7-9 and TRBJ1-1, is DTGVSQNPRHKITKRGQNVTFRCDPISEHNRLYWYRQTLGQGPEFLTYFQNEAQLEKSRLLSDRFSAERPKGSFSTLEIQRTEQGDSAMYLCASSIGPTEAFFGQGTRLTVV.

The chain recombines TRBV2 with TRBJ2-2; D is undetermined. The CDR3 contains 11 residues. Deletions cut 7 bases from V and 4 bases from J, with 4 bases between. Germline-derived CDR1 and CDR2 are SNHLY and FYNNEI. CDR3 DNA: TGTGCCAGCATCGGCACCGGGGAGCTGTTTTTT. Translated, it gives CASIGTGELFF.

The rearrangement uses TRBV7-8 and TRBJ2-6; D is undetermined. CDR3 length: 17 amino acids. V was trimmed by 1 base and J by 0 bases, leaving 10 bases between them. The V gene's germline CDR1 is SGHVS and CDR2 FQNEAQ. CDR3 in DNA: TGTGCCAGCAGCTTAGATTTATACGGCTCTGGGGCCAACGTCCTGACTTTC. Its translation is CASSLDLYGSGANVLTF.

In DNA form, the CDR3 reads TGTGCCAGCAGCTTGGACAGGGGGCCCAATGAGCAGTTCTTC. Translating it yields CASSLDRGPNEQFF. The genes are TRBV27 and TRBJ2-1, with 11 bases lining up with TRBD1. Germline CDR1 and CDR2: MNHEY and SMNVEV (reference sequence). The V segment lost 6 bases and the J segment 6 bases; nucleotides outside the gene matches: 4. The CDR3 has 14 amino acids.

The chain recombines TRBV25-1 with TRBJ1-1; no clear D gene. Germline CDR1 reads MGHDK; CDR2 reads SYGVNS. V was pared by 0 bases and J by 6 bases, with 8 bases between. This CDR3 contains 13 residues. Written as DNA, the CDR3 is TGTGCCAGCAGTGAATATAATACGGCTGAAGCTTTCTTT. The encoded protein is CASSEYNTAEAFF.

The chain is built from TRBV2 and TRBJ2-6; D gene unclear. Germline V gene sequence: CDR1 SNHLY, CDR2 FYNNEI. The CDR3 covers 16 residues. The V and J ends lost 6 bases and 0 bases respectively, with 12 bases between them. CDR3 bases: TGTGCCAGCAGCCGCACACATCTCTCTGGGGCCAACGTCCTGACTTTC. Translated: CASSRTHLSGANVLTF.

The sample holds a few counts of this clone. V gene TRBV6-1 combines with J gene TRBJ2-3; D uncertain. CDR3 length: 15 residues. Germline lookup yields CDR1 MNHNS and CDR2 SASEGT. V dropped 3 bases and J dropped 2 bases, with 12 bases sitting between them. CDR3 sequence reads: CASSDLGSITDTQYF. The DNA for the CDR3 is TGTGCCAGCAGTGACCTGGGCTCAATCACAGATACGCAGTATTTT.

V gene TRBV15 combines with J gene TRBJ1-5, with 7 bases that match TRBD1. V shed 7 bases and J 3 bases; nucleotides not matched to a gene: 9. The CDR3 is made up of 15 amino acids. Germline CDR1 and CDR2: LNHNV and YYDKDF (reference sequence). The CDR3 here is CATNTGEADNQPQHF. CDR3 sequence (DNA): TGTGCCACCAACACAGGGGAGGCGGACAATCAGCCCCAGCATTTT.

The V call is TRBV27, the J call TRBJ2-3; D remains unclear. This CDR3 comprises 15 residues. CDR1 and CDR2 from the germline V gene are MNHEY and SMNVEV (reference sequence). V lost 0 bases and J lost 4, with 11 bases in between. CDR3 bases: TGTGCCAGCAGTTTATCAATCCTCCCTTCAGATACGCAGTATTTT. This translates into CASSLSILPSDTQYF.

The CDR3 loop reads CASSPGTSGTYEQYF. CDR3 coding DNA: TGTGCCAGCAGCCCCGGGACTAGCGGTACCTACGAGCAGTACTTC. The V gene is TRBV13, the J gene TRBJ2-7; the match to TRBD2 covers 11 bases. Trimming cost V 5 bases and J 2 bases; bases outside gene matches: 5. Germline values: CDR1 PRHDT, CDR2 FYEKMQ (reference sequence). There are 15 residues in the CDR3.

CDR3 region: CASSFRGEQFF. As DNA, the CDR3 is TGTGCCAGCAGCTTTAGGGGTGAGCAGTTCTTC. The chain recombines TRBV27 with TRBJ2-1, with D perhaps matching TRBD1 (5 bases). This CDR3 contains 11 residues. V lost 6 bases, J lost 9 bases, and 9 bases lay in between. The germline gives CDR1 MNHEY, CDR2 SMNVEV (reference sequence).

The CDR3 DNA sequence: TGTGCCAGCAGCTTAAGGCTAGGGGGGGACAATGAGCAGTTCTTC. It codes for CASSLRLGGDNEQFF. The chain joins TRBV7-9 to TRBJ2-1, with D maybe TRBD2 (7 bases). Trimming removed 2 bases at V and 5 bases at J, with 13 bases between. Per the germline V gene, CDR1 is SEHNR and CDR2 is FQNEAQ (reference sequence). The CDR3 totals 15 residues. Using reference TRBV7-9 and TRBJ2-1 for the parts outside the CDR3, the full variable domain is DTGVSQNPRHKITKRGQNVTFRCDPISEHNRLYWYRQTLGQGPEFLTYFQNEAQLEKSRLLSDRFSAERPKGSFSTLEIQRTEQGDSAMYLCASSLRLGGDNEQFFGPGTRLTVL.

This rearrangement joins TRBV27 to TRBJ1-4, with D perhaps TRBD1 (6 bases). CDR3 size: 16 residues. Germline CDR1 MNHEY, CDR2 SMNVEV (reference sequence). V dropped 0 bases and J dropped 4 bases, with 12 bases sitting between them. CDR3 in amino acids: CASSLSAGEGNEKLFF. The CDR3 nucleotides are TGTGCCAGCAGTTTATCTGCAGGGGAAGGTAATGAAAAACTGTTTTTT.

The chain employs TRBV2 and TRBJ2-7; 9 nucleotides agree with TRBD1. Per the germline V gene, CDR1 is SNHLY and CDR2 is FYNNEI. The CDR3 is made up of 13 amino acids. J gave up 5 bases and V 5 bases, and 4 bases lay outside the gene matches. CDR3 sequence reads: CASSSGQGNEQYF. The CDR3 DNA reads as TGTGCCAGCAGTTCGGGACAGGGTAACGAGCAGTACTTC.

The chain uses TRBV6-4 and TRBJ2-2, with 8 bases aligning to TRBD2. The CDR3 is 13 amino acids. The germline V gene has CDR1 MRHNA and CDR2 SNTAGT. The V gene end was trimmed by 7 bases and the J gene end by 5 bases; junction bases not matched to a gene: 3. The CDR3 bases are TGTGCCAGCAAGGAGCGGGAGACCGGGGAGCTGTTTTTT. The encoded protein is CASKERETGELFF.

J is TRBJ2-1 and V is TRBV2, with D possibly matching TRBD2 (5 bases). The V gene lost 9 bases and the J gene lost 1 base, with 10 bases spanning the gap. The CDR3 sequence is 13 residues long. Germline CDR1 reads SNHLY; CDR2 reads FYNNEI. The CDR3 loop reads CASVEGSYNEQFF. The CDR3 DNA follows: TGTGCCAGTGTAGAGGGTTCCTACAATGAGCAGTTCTTC.

This sequence joins TRBV6-1 and TRBJ2-3; the match to TRBD2 covers 8 bases. This CDR3 has 15 residues. Germline loops: CDR1 MNHNS, CDR2 SASEGT. V dropped 2 bases and J dropped 0; count of bases not matched to a gene: 1. This CDR3 is CASSEIAGSTDTQYF. CDR3 in DNA: TGTGCCAGCAGTGAAATAGCGGGAAGCACAGATACGCAGTATTTT.

Concerning this clone itself: No DNA is shown, since the ends of the CDR3 on it are uncertain; the CDR3 is the one TCRdb lists. The genes are TRBV21-1 and TRBJ1-5; TRBD1, the table's D call, lacks a check against the DNA. TRBV21-1 has pseudogene status. Ends included, the CDR3 has 17 residues. The CDR3 loop is CASGTVGWGTSNQPQHF.